There are a few counts of the clone carrying this TCR beta chain. The antigen is unknown. The sample is drawn from a study of T cell repertoires in cytomegalovirus infection. Study in general: CMV infection together with matching HLA type was indicated by public TCR beta signatures. General study points: The cumulative frequency of public TCR beta families distinguished individuals who carried CMV together with the relevant HLA. The ex vivo response showed dominance by HLA-C-restricted CMV-specific TCR beta clonotypes.

Each CDR3 protein gets one entry after TCRdb re-called the reads with MiXCR. Of some 350,000 distinct CDR3 sequences listed, 25% to 35% are singletons. The CDR3 has 16 amino acids. V lost 1 base to trimming and J lost 0 bases, with 11 bases between them. CDR1 is SGHTA, CDR2 FQGNSA, per germline. The TCR originated in a human donor in good health (CMV status not recorded). Some clones in this sample may be carry-over from other donors' samples. Sequences were derived from cultured PBMCs, sampled from culture after CMV antigen stimulation. The chain carries TRBV7-2 and TRBJ2-3, with a tentative D call TRBD2 (6 bases). CDR3 in DNA: TGTGCCAGCAGCTTAGGCGGAGCGGGTAGCACAGATACGCAGTATTTT. Encoded protein: CASSLGGAGSTDTQYF.